The present T cell receptor beta chain was sequenced within a study of blood T cell repertoires in COVID-19. Overall study: Both acute and convalescent COVID-19 samples were obtained from the United States, Italy and Spain. From T cells, B-cell-depleted T cells, or PBMCs came the material, which was cDNA or gDNA.

Looked up from germline, CDR1 is KGHSH and CDR2 is LQKENI. The CDR3 contains 12 residues. Trimming removed 1 base from V and 3 bases from J, with 4 bases in between. Original processing methods: By means of reference gene primer amplification, nucleated cell counts were estimated. The method was immunoSEQ multiplex PCR; TCRdb's version includes in-frame clones alone and lacks a portion of them. V and J calls and clone size are given by that table; D and trimming were obtained from the DNA. Of 56,000 or so clones listed, around 88% are singletons. The chain combines TRBV18 with TRBJ2-7; D is unresolved. This receptor was identified in a woman of 80 years or more with active COVID-19. The source material was peripheral blood. The CDR3 nucleotides are TGTGCCAGCTCACCACTGAGCTACGAGCAGTACTTC. Translated, it gives CASSPLSYEQYF.